Following are 7 T cell receptor beta chains from one sample sequenced in a study of cytomegalovirus exposure and HLA in healthy donors. Clones were sequenced by immunoSEQ multiplex PCR, and TCRdb holds only the in-frame ones, with some missing. Of roughly 60,000 clones detected, roughly 95% appear once; the ten largest clones hold approximately 5.4%. Sequenced material: PBMCs. These receptors were taken from a woman aged 18-29 years in good health and CMV-seropositive.

CDR3 in DNA: TGTGCCAGCAGTTCCCCGGGCAGGGGACCAGATAGAACAGATACGCAGTATTTT. It is translated as CASSSPGRGPDRTDTQYF. V and J are TRBV2 and TRBJ2-3, with D maybe TRBD1 (6 bases). The CDR3 runs 18 residues. With 5 bases removed from V and 3 bases from J, the gap between germline ends came to 24 bases. Looked up from germline, CDR1 is SNHLY and CDR2 is FYNNEI.

The chain links TRBV4-2 to TRBJ2-3; 11 nucleotides line up with TRBD2. The germline gives CDR1 LGHNA, CDR2 YNFKEQ. The ends lost 1 base at V and 4 bases at J; junction bases unmatched: 7. The CDR3 loop spans 17 amino acids. CDR3: CASSQGSTSGIADTQYF. DNA for the CDR3: TGTGCCAGCAGCCAAGGATCGACTAGCGGGATCGCAGATACGCAGTATTTT.

The V gene is TRBV6-1, the J gene TRBJ2-5; 7 nucleotides agree with TRBD1. Per germline, CDR1 MNHNS and CDR2 SASEGT. The CDR3 is 13 amino acids. With V trimmed by 6 bases and J by 5 bases, 6 bases remained unmatched. CDR3 amino acids: CASRESGQETQYF. In DNA form, the CDR3 reads TGTGCCAGCAGGGAGTCGGGACAGGAGACCCAGTACTTC.

This sequence joins TRBV28 and TRBJ2-7, with 9 bases lining up with TRBD1. Germline CDR1 is MDHEN and CDR2 is SYDVKM. Trimming cost V 5 bases and J 6 bases; bases outside gene matches: 11. This CDR3 region has 15 residues. This CDR3 reads CASSATGGVKTEQYF. The DNA of the CDR3 is TGTGCCAGCAGTGCTACAGGGGGCGTCAAGACCGAGCAGTACTTC.

The V gene is TRBV5-1, the J gene TRBJ2-2; D is perhaps TRBD1 (6 bases). Germline CDR1 reads SGHRS; CDR2 reads YFSETQ. The V end lost 5 bases, the J end lost 0 bases, and 14 bases lay between the germline ends. CDR3 size: 16 residues. DNA for the CDR3: TGCGCCAGCAGAACCACAGGGCCCCCGAACACCGGGGAGCTGTTTTTT. Translation: CASRTTGPPNTGELFF.

The chain recombines TRBV2 with TRBJ2-2; tentatively, D is TRBD1 (5 bases). Germline CDR1 SNHLY, CDR2 FYNNEI. V shed 4 bases and J shed 7 bases, with 13 bases lying between them. The CDR3 runs 14 residues. The CDR3 DNA reads TGTGCCAGCAGTGTTTCTGTGGGGCACGGGGAGCTGTTTTTT. It codes for CASSVSVGHGELFF.

The chain recombines TRBV4-2 with TRBJ2-1; D may be TRBD2 (6 bases). Germline CDR1 is LGHNA and CDR2 is YNFKEQ. The CDR3 contains 18 residues. Between the trimmed V and J ends, which lost 0 bases and 0 bases, there was a span of 15 bases. CDR3 DNA: TGTGCCAGCAGCCAAGAAGGGGTAGCGGTTAGCTCCTACAATGAGCAGTTCTTC. Translated: CASSQEGVAVSSYNEQFF.